Listed here are 30 T cell receptor beta chains from one sample, sequenced in a study of T cells in Graves' hyperthyroidism and ophthalmopathy. Amplification of TCR beta CDR3 regions used RNA as the template. TCR CDR3 underwent first-round RT-PCR with the HTBI primer set. One entry per CDR3 protein results from TCRdb running MiXCR on the multiplex PCR reads. The sample lists 500,000 to 600,000 distinct CDR3 sequences, over 15% occurring once. The sequencing input was blood. All receptors derive from a woman under 30 with Graves' hyperthyroidism.

The V and J genes are TRBV7-9 and TRBJ2-3; maybe TRBD1 (6 bases). CDR3 length: 14 amino acids. The germline CDR1 and CDR2 sequences are SEHNR and FQNEAQ (reference sequence). V lost 5 bases, J lost 1 base, and 10 bases lay in between. The CDR3 region is CASSIRTGTDTQYF. The CDR3 DNA reads as TGTGCCAGCAGCATAAGGACAGGCACAGATACGCAGTATTTT.

The sample holds many counts of this clonotype. The V and J genes are TRBV28 and TRBJ1-5; 7 bases agree with TRBD1. Germline lookup yields CDR1 MDHEN and CDR2 SYDVKM. J lost 7 bases, V lost 5 bases, and 14 bases had no gene match. The CDR3 has 16 residues. This chain's CDR3 is CASSPWATGVDQPQHF. DNA of the CDR3: TGTGCCAGCAGTCCTTGGGCCACAGGGGTCGACCAGCCCCAGCATTTT.

The chain has TRBV20-1 and TRBJ1-5; the D gene is possibly TRBD1 (6 bases). Germline CDR1 reads DFQATT; CDR2 reads SNEGSKA (reference sequence). The CDR3 consists of 15 residues. The V and J ends lost 3 bases and 6 bases respectively, with 18 bases between them. CDR3 sequence (DNA): TGCAGTGCTAGGGCCTTAGACGGGGGGCCTCAGCCCCAGCATTTT. Translation: CSARALDGGPQPQHF.

This clonotype was seen a few times. This sequence joins TRBV4-1 and TRBJ1-1; 7 nucleotides agree with TRBD1. The V segment lost 3 bases and the J segment 2 bases; nucleotides outside the gene matches: 6. This CDR3 is 15 amino acids long. CDR1 is MGHRA and CDR2 is YSYEKL in the germline V gene. Here the CDR3 reads CASSHLGTANTEAFF. The CDR3 DNA follows: TGCGCCAGCAGCCACCTAGGGACAGCCAACACTGAAGCTTTCTTT.

This clonotype came up many times. The chain employs TRBV18 and TRBJ2-3; D might be TRBD2 (5 bases). V dropped 1 base and J dropped 3 bases, with 11 bases sitting between them. The CDR3 is made up of 15 amino acids. Germline-derived CDR1 and CDR2 are KGHSH and LQKENI. The DNA of the CDR3 is TGTGCCAGCTCACCACTAGCGTGGGATACAGATACGCAGTATTTT. The encoded protein is CASSPLAWDTDTQYF.

This clonotype has a handful of counts. The chain recombines TRBV18 with TRBJ2-3; 8 nucleotides match TRBD2. CDR1 is KGHSH, CDR2 LQKENI, per germline. This CDR3 region has 14 residues. After removal of 0 bases from V and 7 bases from J, the junction contained 3 bases not matched to a gene. Here the CDR3 reads CASSPPTSVYTQYF. The CDR3 nucleotides are TGTGCCAGCTCACCACCGACTAGCGTCTATACGCAGTATTTT. The full variable domain, in which reference TRBV18 and TRBJ2-3 provide the parts outside the CDR3, is NAGVMQNPRHLVRRRGQEARLRCSPMKGHSHVYWYRQLPEEGLKFMVYLQKENIIDESGMPKERFSAEFPKEGPSILRIQQVVRGDSAAYFCASSPPTSVYTQYFGPGTRLTVL.

This clonotype was detected ten times or more. CDR3 region: CSARAWVNSYEQYF. The CDR3 DNA reads as TGCAGTGCTAGGGCCTGGGTTAACTCCTACGAGCAGTACTTC. The V and J genes are TRBV20-1 and TRBJ2-7; no clear D gene. This CDR3 is built from 14 residues. Trimming left V 3 bases short and J 0 bases short, with 12 bases between. The germline gives CDR1 DFQATT, CDR2 SNEGSKA (reference sequence).

This sequence joins TRBV6-2 or TRBV6-3 and TRBJ1-2, with 7 bases fitting TRBD1. The trim removed 5 bases at V and 8 bases at J, leaving 8 bases unmatched. Per germline, CDR1 MNHEY and CDR2 SVGEGT. This CDR3 contains 13 residues. The CDR3 DNA is TGTGCCAGCAGTAGCGGGACAGCCTTGGGCTACACCTTC. It codes for CASSSGTALGYTF.

CDR3 sequence (DNA): TGCGCCAGCAGCTTGGCCCCGCAAGCGGGAAACTACGAGCAGTACTTC. This sequence encodes CASSLAPQAGNYEQYF. The V call is TRBV5-1, the J call TRBJ2-7; 7 bases agree with TRBD2. The V gene end was trimmed by 0 bases and the J gene end by 3 bases; junction bases not matched to a gene: 9. CDR1 and CDR2 from the germline V gene are SGHRS and YFSETQ. CDR3 length: 16 residues.

This chain uses TRBV20-1 with TRBJ2-1; 8 nucleotides agree with TRBD1. CDR1 and CDR2 (germline): DFQATT, SNEGSKA (reference sequence). The V segment lost 3 bases and the J segment 8 bases; nucleotides outside the gene matches: 12. The CDR3 consists of 15 residues. The CDR3 protein is CSARSRTGRIYEQFF. The CDR3 nucleotides are TGCAGTGCTAGGTCCCGGACAGGGAGAATCTATGAGCAGTTCTTC.

The table lists this clonotype with many counts. This chain connects TRBV7-2 to TRBJ2-5; D is unclear. The germline gives CDR1 SGHTA, CDR2 FQGNSA. This CDR3 region has 13 residues. V was shortened by 2 bases and J by 5 bases, with 9 bases between the two germline ends. The CDR3 nucleotides read TGTGCCAGCAGCTTAATAGGGATGGAGACCCAGTACTTC. Its protein is CASSLIGMETQYF.

This clonotype was seen ten or more times. The CDR3 sequence: CASTPQGARTDTQYF. The CDR3 DNA follows: TGCGCCAGCACCCCACAGGGGGCCCGGACAGATACGCAGTATTTT. This chain joins TRBV5-1 and TRBJ2-3; 9 bases align to TRBD1. J was trimmed by 3 bases and V by 6 bases; bases with no gene match: 8. The CDR3 covers 15 residues. Per the germline V gene, CDR1 is SGHRS and CDR2 is YFSETQ.

This clonotype was seen more than once but under ten times. The J gene is TRBJ1-1, the V gene TRBV12-3 or TRBV12-4, with 10 bases that match TRBD1. The junction had 3 bases not matched to a gene; V was cut back by 6 bases and J by 2 bases. The CDR3 is 14 amino acids. CDR3 in DNA: TGTGCCAGCAGATGGACAGGGGGTAACACTGAAGCTTTCTTT. Residues: CASRWTGGNTEAFF.

This clonotype showed up just a few times. The rearrangement uses TRBV20-1 and TRBJ1-4; weak D call: TRBD1 (5 bases). In germline, CDR1 is DFQATT, CDR2 SNEGSKA (reference sequence). The V gene lost 1 base and the J gene lost 8 bases, with 20 bases spanning the gap. The CDR3 has 16 residues. CDR3 sequence reads: CSARATPAGGREKLFF. CDR3 nucleotides: TGCAGTGCTAGAGCAACTCCGGCGGGGGGAAGAGAAAAACTGTTTTTT.

Many counts were recorded for this clonotype. The chain couples TRBV20-1 to TRBJ2-5; 7 bases agree with TRBD1. The CDR3 has 15 residues. Germline loops: CDR1 DFQATT, CDR2 SNEGSKA (reference sequence). J gave up 5 bases and V 4 bases, and 13 bases lay outside the gene matches. The CDR3 loop reads CSANQRTGVGETQYF. The CDR3 DNA is TGCAGTGCTAACCAACGCACAGGGGTAGGGGAGACCCAGTACTTC.

The CDR3 loop is CSVEGQGPNYGYTF. CDR3 sequence (DNA): TGCAGCGTCGAGGGACAGGGCCCTAACTATGGCTACACCTTC. The V and J genes are TRBV29-1 and TRBJ1-2; TRBD1 matches 9 bases. Trimming cost V 6 bases and J 0 bases; bases outside gene matches: 5. This CDR3 comprises 14 residues. Germline V gene sequence: CDR1 SQVTM, CDR2 ANQGSEA.

The rearrangement joins TRBV19 to TRBJ1-2; 7 nucleotides match TRBD1. V shed 0 bases, J shed 8 bases, and the junction held 9 bases outside the gene matches. CDR1 and CDR2 (germline): LNHDA, SQIVND (reference sequence). This CDR3 is built from 15 residues. CDR3 in amino acids: CASSIDSRQGDGYTF. Written as DNA, the CDR3 is TGTGCCAGTAGTATAGATAGCCGACAGGGTGACGGCTACACCTTC.

This clonotype occurred many times. The J gene is TRBJ2-2, the V gene TRBV27, with 7 bases aligning to TRBD2. V lost 5 bases to trimming and J lost 4 bases; unmatched junction nucleotides: 7. The CDR3 has 15 residues. Germline V gives CDR1 MNHEY, CDR2 SMNVEV (reference sequence). The chain's CDR3 is CASSTRGRVTGELFF. Here the CDR3 DNA reads TGTGCCAGCAGTACCCGAGGGAGGGTCACCGGGGAGCTGTTTTTT.

This clonotype was recorded at least ten times. V and J are TRBV7-2 and TRBJ2-7, with no clear D. V was clipped by 2 bases and J by 5 bases, with 4 bases between them. CDR1 SGHTA and CDR2 FQGNSA come from the germline V gene. The CDR3 extends over 11 amino acids. CDR3: CASSLWDEQYF. As DNA, the CDR3 is TGTGCCAGCAGCTTATGGGACGAGCAGTACTTC.

CDR3 in amino acids: CSARGPAYEQYF. CDR3 DNA sequence: TGCAGTGCTAGAGGCCCAGCCTACGAGCAGTACTTC. The genes are TRBV20-1 and TRBJ2-7; D unclear. CDR3 size: 12 residues. With 1 base removed from V and 2 bases from J, the gap between germline ends came to 6 bases. Germline-derived CDR1 and CDR2 are DFQATT and SNEGSKA (reference sequence).

This clonotype has a count of ten or more. The chain is built from TRBV20-1 and TRBJ1-1; the match to TRBD1 covers 7 bases. Germline loops: CDR1 DFQATT, CDR2 SNEGSKA (reference sequence). V shed 6 bases and J 4 bases; nucleotides not matched to a gene: 11. CDR3 length: 14 amino acids. The chain's CDR3 is CSAGQVAFGTEAFF. The CDR3 nucleotides are TGCAGTGCCGGACAGGTGGCCTTTGGCACTGAAGCTTTCTTT.

The chain uses TRBV7-9 and TRBJ2-7; a weak D match, TRBD2 (5 bases). CDR1 is SEHNR, CDR2 FQNEAQ, per germline (reference sequence). V was cut by 6 bases and J by 1 base, with 13 bases left in between. The CDR3 covers 14 residues. This CDR3 is CASSPSRGSYEQYF. CDR3 sequence (DNA): TGTGCCAGCAGTCCTAGTCGGGGATCCTACGAGCAGTACTTC.

The chain uses TRBV18 and TRBJ1-3; D gene uncertain. V was clipped by 7 bases and J by 0 bases, with 7 bases between them. CDR1 is KGHSH and CDR2 is LQKENI in the germline V gene. This CDR3 region has 13 residues. The CDR3 bases are TGTGCCAGCTTAACCTCCTCTGGAAACACCATATATTTT. Protein sequence: CASLTSSGNTIYF.

This clonotype was seen repeatedly, ten times or more. The chain joins TRBV3-1 to TRBJ2-7; TRBD1 aligns across 7 bases. Germline V gene lookup returns CDR1 LGHDT and CDR2 YNNKEL (reference sequence). The V segment lost 4 bases and the J segment 6 bases; nucleotides outside the gene matches: 9. CDR3 size: 14 residues. CDR3 sequence (DNA): TGTGCCAGCAGCCCGGGGACAGCTTTCTCCGAGCAGTACTTC. Its protein product is CASSPGTAFSEQYF.

This clonotype was found a few times. V gene TRBV3-1 combines with J gene TRBJ2-5; TRBD2 might be the D (5 bases). Per the germline V gene, CDR1 is LGHDT and CDR2 is YNNKEL (reference sequence). The CDR3 consists of 11 residues. Trimming pared 6 bases from V and 5 bases from J, leaving 7 bases between. The CDR3 nucleotides are TGTGCCAGCAGACTAGTGGAGACCCAGTACTTC. Protein: CASRLVETQYF.

The chain carries TRBV5-1 and TRBJ1-1; TRBD1 matches at 7 bases. CDR3 length equals 14 residues. Trimming took 3 bases from V and 4 from J; bases not matched to a gene: 6. Germline V gene data show CDR1 as SGHRS and CDR2 as YFSETQ. The CDR3 DNA reads TGCGCCAGCAGCTGGAGACAGGGTGGCACTGAAGCTTTCTTT. Protein sequence: CASSWRQGGTEAFF. The full variable domain, completed using reference TRBV5-1 and TRBJ1-1, is KAGVTQTPRYLIKTRGQQVTLSCSPISGHRSVSWYQQTPGQGLQFLFEYFSETQRNKGNFPGRFSGRQFSNSRSEMNVSTLELGDSALYLCASSWRQGGTEAFFGQGTRLTVV.

In this sample, this clonotype turned up many times. The chain is built from TRBV7-2 and TRBJ2-7, with TRBD2 matching 8 bases. Trimming removed 2 bases from V and 6 bases from J; junction bases left unmatched: 3. Germline values: CDR1 SGHTA, CDR2 FQGNSA. This CDR3 has 13 amino acids. CDR3 loop: CASSLKREFEQYF. CDR3 nucleotides: TGTGCCAGCAGCTTAAAGCGGGAGTTCGAGCAGTACTTC. Filled out from reference TRBV7-2 and TRBJ2-7, the complete variable domain reads GAGVSQSPSNKVTEKGKDVELRCDPISGHTALYWYRQSLGQGLEFLIYFQGNSAPDKSGLPSDRFSAERTGGSVSTLTIQRTQQEDSAVYLCASSLKREFEQYFGPGTRLTVT.

A few counts support this clonotype. The J gene is TRBJ2-2, the V gene TRBV7-2; D possibly corresponds to TRBD1 (6 bases). From germline, CDR1 is SGHTA and CDR2 FQGNSA. V lost 1 base, J lost 0 bases, and 15 bases lay in between. The length of the CDR3 is 18 residues. CDR3 coding DNA: TGTGCCAGCAGCTTAGTACAGGGATTTTTCGCGAACACCGGGGAGCTGTTTTTT. It codes for CASSLVQGFFANTGELFF.

This clonotype occurred many times. V gene TRBV12-3 or TRBV12-4 combines with J gene TRBJ1-5, with 10 bases matching TRBD1. This CDR3 is 14 amino acids long. After removal of 3 bases from V and 7 bases from J, the junction contained 3 bases not matched to a gene. The CDR3 is CASSFGTGAQPQHF. CDR3 coding DNA: TGTGCCAGCAGTTTCGGGACAGGGGCGCAGCCCCAGCATTTT.

There are many counts of this clonotype. The genes are TRBV19 and TRBJ1-5, with a possible D match to TRBD1 (6 bases). The CDR3 loop spans 14 amino acids. From germline, CDR1 is LNHDA and CDR2 SQIVND (reference sequence). V shed 5 bases and J shed 3 bases, with 11 bases lying between them. CDR3 sequence reads: CASSSRDINQPQHF. The CDR3 bases are TGTGCCAGTAGTTCCCGGGACATCAATCAGCCCCAGCATTTT.